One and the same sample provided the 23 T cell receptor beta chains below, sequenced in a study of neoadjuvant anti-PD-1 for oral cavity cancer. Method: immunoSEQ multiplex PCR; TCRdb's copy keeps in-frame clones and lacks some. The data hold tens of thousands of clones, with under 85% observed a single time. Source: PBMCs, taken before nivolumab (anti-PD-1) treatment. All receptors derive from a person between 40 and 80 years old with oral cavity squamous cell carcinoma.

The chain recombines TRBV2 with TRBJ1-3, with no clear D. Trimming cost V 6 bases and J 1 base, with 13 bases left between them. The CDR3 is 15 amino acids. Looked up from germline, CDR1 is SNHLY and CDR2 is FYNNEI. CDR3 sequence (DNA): TGTGCCAGCAGGATTACAGAGAATTCTGGAAACACCATATATTTT. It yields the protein CASRITENSGNTIYF.

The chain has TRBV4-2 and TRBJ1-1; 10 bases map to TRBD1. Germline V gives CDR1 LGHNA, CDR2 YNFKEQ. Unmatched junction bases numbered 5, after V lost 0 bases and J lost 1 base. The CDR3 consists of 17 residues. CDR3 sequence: CASSQDDRGLSNTEAFF. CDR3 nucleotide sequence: TGTGCCAGCAGCCAAGATGACAGGGGGCTCTCGAACACTGAAGCTTTCTTT.

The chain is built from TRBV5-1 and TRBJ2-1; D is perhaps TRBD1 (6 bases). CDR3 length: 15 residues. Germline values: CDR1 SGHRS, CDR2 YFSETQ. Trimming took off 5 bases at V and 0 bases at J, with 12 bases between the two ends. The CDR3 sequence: CASSHGQSSYNEQFF. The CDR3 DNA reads TGCGCCAGCAGTCACGGACAGAGCTCCTACAATGAGCAGTTCTTC.

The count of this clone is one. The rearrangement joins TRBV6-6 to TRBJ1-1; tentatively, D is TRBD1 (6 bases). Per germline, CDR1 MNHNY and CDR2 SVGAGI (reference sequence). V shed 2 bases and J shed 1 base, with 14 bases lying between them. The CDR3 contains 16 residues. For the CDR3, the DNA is TGTGCCAGCAGTTACGGGCTACAGGGAGGGAACACTGAAGCTTTCTTT. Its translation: CASSYGLQGGNTEAFF.

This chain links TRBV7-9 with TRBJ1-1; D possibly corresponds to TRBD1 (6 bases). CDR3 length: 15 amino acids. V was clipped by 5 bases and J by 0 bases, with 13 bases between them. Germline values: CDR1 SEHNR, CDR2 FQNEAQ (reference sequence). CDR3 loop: CASSLRTAMNTEAFF. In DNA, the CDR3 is TGTGCCAGCAGCCTCAGGACAGCGATGAACACTGAAGCTTTCTTT.

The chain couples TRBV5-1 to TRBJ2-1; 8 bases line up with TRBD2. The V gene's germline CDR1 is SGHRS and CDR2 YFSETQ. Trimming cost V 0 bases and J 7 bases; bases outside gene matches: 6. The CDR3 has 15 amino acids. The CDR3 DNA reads TGCGCCAGCAGCTTGGGAGCGGGAGAGGGGAATGAGCAGTTCTTC. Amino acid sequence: CASSLGAGEGNEQFF.

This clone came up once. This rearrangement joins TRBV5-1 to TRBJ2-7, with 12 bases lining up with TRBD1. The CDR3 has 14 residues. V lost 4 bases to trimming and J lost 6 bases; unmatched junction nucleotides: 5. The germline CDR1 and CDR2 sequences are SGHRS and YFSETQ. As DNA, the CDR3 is TGCGCCAGCAGCGCGGGACAGGGGGCGGGCGAGCAGTACTTC. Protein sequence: CASSAGQGAGEQYF.

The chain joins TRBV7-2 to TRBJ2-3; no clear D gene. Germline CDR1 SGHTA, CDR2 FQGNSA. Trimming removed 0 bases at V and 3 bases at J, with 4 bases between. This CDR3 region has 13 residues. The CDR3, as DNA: TGTGCCAGCAGCTTAGCCCCTACAGATACGCAGTATTTT. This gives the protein CASSLAPTDTQYF.

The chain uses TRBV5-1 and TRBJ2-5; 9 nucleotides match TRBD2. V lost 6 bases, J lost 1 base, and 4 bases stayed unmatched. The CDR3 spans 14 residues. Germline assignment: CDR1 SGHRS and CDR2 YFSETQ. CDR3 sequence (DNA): TGCGCCAGCAAGTCTAGCGGGACCCAAGAGACCCAGTACTTC. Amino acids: CASKSSGTQETQYF.

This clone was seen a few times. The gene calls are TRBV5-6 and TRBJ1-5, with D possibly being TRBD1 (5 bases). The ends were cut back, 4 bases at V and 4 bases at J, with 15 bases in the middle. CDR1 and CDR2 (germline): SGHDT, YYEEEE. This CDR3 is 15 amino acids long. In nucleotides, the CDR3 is TGTGCCAGCAGCCTGCAGGGAGGCCCTAATCAGCCCCAGCATTTT. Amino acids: CASSLQGGPNQPQHF.

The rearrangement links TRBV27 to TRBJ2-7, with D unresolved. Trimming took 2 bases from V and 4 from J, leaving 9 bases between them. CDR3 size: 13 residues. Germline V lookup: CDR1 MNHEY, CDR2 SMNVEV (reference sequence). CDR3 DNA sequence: TGTGCCAGCAGTTTAACGGAATCGTACGAGCAGTACTTC. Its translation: CASSLTESYEQYF.

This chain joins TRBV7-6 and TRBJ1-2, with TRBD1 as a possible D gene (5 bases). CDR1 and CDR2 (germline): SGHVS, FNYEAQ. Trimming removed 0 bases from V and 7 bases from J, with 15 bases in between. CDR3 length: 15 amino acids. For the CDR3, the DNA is TGTGCCAGCAGCTTAGCCCTCGGGGGGGTCGGTGGCTACACCTTC. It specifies CASSLALGGVGGYTF. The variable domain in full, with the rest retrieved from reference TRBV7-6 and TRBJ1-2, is GAGVSQSPRYKVTKRGQDVALRCDPISGHVSLYWYRQALGQGPEFLTYFNYEAQQDKSGLPNDRFSAERPEGSISTLTIQRTEQRDSAMYRCASSLALGGVGGYTFGSGTRLTVV.

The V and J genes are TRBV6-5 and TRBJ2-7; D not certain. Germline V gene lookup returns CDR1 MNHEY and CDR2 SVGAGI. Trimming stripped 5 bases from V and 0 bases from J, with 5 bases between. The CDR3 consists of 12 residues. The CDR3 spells CASSPASYEQYF. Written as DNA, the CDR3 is TGTGCCAGCAGTCCAGCCTCCTACGAGCAGTACTTC.

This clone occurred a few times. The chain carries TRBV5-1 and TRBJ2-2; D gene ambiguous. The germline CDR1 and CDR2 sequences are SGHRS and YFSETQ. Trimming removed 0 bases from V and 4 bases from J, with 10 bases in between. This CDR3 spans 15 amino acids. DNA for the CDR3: TGCGCCAGCAGCTTGGCCCGACGGAGCACCGGGGAGCTGTTTTTT. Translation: CASSLARRSTGELFF.

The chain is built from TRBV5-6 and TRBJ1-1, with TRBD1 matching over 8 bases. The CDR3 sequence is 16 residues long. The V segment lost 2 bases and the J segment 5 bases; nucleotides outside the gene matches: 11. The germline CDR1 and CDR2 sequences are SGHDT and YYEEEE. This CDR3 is CASSFWGQAGGTEAFF. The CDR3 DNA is TGTGCCAGCAGCTTTTGGGGACAGGCCGGGGGGACTGAAGCTTTCTTT.

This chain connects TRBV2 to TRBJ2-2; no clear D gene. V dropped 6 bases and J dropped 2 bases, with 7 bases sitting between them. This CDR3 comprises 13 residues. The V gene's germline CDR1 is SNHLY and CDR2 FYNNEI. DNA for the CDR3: TGTGCCAGCAGGCCGGACAACACCGGGGAGCTGTTTTTT. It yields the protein CASRPDNTGELFF.

The CDR3 bases are TGTGCCAGCAGCTTGACTAGCGGCTACGAGCAGTACTTC. It encodes CASSLTSGYEQYF. The rearrangement joins TRBV7-9 to TRBJ2-7, with TRBD2 matching over 9 bases. This CDR3 is 13 amino acids long. The germline V gene has CDR1 SEHNR and CDR2 FQNEAQ (reference sequence). V lost 3 bases and J lost 3; bases outside the gene matches: 0.

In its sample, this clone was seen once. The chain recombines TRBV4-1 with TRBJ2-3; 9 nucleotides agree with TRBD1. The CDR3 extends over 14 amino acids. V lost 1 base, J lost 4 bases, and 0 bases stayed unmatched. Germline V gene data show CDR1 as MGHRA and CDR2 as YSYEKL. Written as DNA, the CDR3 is TGCGCCAGCAGCCAAGGGACAGGGGCAGATACGCAGTATTTT. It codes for CASSQGTGADTQYF.

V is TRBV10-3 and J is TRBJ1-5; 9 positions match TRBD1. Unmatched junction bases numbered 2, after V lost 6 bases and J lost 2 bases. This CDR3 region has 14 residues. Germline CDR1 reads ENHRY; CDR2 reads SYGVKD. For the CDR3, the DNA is TGTGCCATCAGGGGGACAGGGCGCAATCAGCCCCAGCATTTT. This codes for CAIRGTGRNQPQHF.

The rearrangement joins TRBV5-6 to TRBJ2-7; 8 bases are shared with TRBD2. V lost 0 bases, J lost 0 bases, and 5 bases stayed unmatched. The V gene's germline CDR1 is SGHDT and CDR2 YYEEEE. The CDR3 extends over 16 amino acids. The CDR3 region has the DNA TGTGCCAGCAGCTTGGGTCTAGCGGGTAGCTCCTACGAGCAGTACTTC. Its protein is CASSLGLAGSSYEQYF.

The CDR3 protein is CASSLARETQYF. The CDR3 DNA reads TGTGCCAGCAGCTTAGCGAGGGAGACCCAGTACTTC. The genes are TRBV11-2 and TRBJ2-5, with D unresolved. With 1 base removed from V and 5 bases from J, the gap between germline ends came to 5 bases. This CDR3 is built from 12 residues. CDR1 SGHAT and CDR2 FQNNGV come from the germline V gene.

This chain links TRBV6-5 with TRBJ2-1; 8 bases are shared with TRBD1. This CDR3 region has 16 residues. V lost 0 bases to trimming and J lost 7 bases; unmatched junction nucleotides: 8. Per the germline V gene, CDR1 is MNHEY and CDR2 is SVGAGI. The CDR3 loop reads CASSYSDRVGTNEQFF. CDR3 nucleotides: TGTGCCAGCAGTTACTCGGACAGGGTTGGTACAAATGAGCAGTTCTTC.

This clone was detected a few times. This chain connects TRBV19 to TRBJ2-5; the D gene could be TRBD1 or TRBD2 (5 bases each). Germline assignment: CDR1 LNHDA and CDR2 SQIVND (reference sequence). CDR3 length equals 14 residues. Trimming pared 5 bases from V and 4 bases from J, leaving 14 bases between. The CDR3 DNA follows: TGTGCCAGTAGTCTCCTTGAGGGGTCAGAGACCCAGTACTTC. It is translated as CASSLLEGSETQYF.